The sample holds many counts of the clone carrying this TCR beta chain. These data belong to a study of molecular identifiers for immune sequencing clone quantification. Per germline, CDR1 SEHNR and CDR2 FQNEAQ (reference sequence). The V end was cut by 8 bases, the J end by 6 bases, with 10 bases between. The CDR3 totals 11 residues. TCRdb ran MiXCR on the PCR reads and lists one entry per CDR3 protein. Of about 640,000 distinct CDR3 sequences listed, less than 20% are singletons. Naive CD8 T cells were FACS-sorted by CD8+CD4-CCR7+CD45RA+ markers. The chain joins TRBV7-9 to TRBJ1-1; D is undetermined. Sample: naive CD8+ T cells from blood, with Jurkat cell RNA spiked in. Subset reported: FACS-sorted CD8+CD4-CCR7+CD45RA+ naive T cells. This sequence originates from a human donor in good health. Some libraries in this study had Jurkat cell RNA spiked in. This CDR3 is CASGGGAEAFF. In nucleotides, the CDR3 is TGTGCCAGCGGCGGAGGTGCTGAAGCTTTCTTT.